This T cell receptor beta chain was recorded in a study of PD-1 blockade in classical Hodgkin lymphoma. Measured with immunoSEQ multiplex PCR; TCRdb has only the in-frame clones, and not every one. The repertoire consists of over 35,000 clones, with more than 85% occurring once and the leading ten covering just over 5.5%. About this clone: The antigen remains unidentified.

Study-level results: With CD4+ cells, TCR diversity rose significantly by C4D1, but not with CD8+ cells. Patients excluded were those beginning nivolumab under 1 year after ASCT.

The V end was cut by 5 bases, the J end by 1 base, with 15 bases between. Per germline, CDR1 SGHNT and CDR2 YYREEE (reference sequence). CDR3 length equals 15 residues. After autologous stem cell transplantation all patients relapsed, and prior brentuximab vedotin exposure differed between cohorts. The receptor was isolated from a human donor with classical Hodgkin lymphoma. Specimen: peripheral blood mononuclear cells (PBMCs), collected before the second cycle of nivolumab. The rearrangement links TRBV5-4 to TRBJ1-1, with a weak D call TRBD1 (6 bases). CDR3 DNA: TGTGCCAGCAGAATGGGGGGGGCCTGGAACACTGAAGCTTTCTTT. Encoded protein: CASRMGGAWNTEAFF.